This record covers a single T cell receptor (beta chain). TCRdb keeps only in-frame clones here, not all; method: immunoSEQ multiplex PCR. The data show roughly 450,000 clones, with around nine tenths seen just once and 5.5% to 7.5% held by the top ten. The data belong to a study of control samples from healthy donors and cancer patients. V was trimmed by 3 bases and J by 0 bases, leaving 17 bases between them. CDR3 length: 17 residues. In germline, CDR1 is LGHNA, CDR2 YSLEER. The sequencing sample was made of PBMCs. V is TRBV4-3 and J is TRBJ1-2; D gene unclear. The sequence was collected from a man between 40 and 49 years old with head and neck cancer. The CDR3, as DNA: TGCGCCAGCAGCCAGGAAACCGTTGAACTTTCTAACTATGGCTACACCTTC. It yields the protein CASSQETVELSNYGYTF.